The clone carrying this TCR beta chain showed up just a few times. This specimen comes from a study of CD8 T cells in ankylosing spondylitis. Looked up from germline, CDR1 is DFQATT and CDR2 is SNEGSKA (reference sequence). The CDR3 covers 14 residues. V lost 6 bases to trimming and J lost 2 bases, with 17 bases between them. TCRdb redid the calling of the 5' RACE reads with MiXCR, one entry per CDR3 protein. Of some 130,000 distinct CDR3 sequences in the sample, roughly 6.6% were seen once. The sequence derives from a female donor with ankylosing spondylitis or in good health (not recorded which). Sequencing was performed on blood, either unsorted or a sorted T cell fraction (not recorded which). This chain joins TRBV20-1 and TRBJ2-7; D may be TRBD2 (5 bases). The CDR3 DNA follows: TGCAGTGCCATGTCGGTCCAAGCGGCCTACGAGCAGTACTTC. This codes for CSAMSVQAAYEQYF.